This T cell receptor (beta chain) was retrieved from a study of response to subunit inactivated influenza vaccine. In its sample, this clonotype was seen a few times. Antigen specificity is unknown. The junction had 5 bases not matched to a gene; V was cut back by 2 bases and J by 4 bases. CDR3 length equals 15 residues. The germline CDR1 and CDR2 sequences are LGHNA and YSLEER. TCRdb ran MiXCR on the RT-PCR reads and lists one entry per CDR3 protein. The sample lists approximately 730,000 distinct CDR3 sequences, approximately 13% occurring once. General observations from the study: There was a suggestion from the authors that each seasonal influenza vaccination recruits few new T cells.

The chain couples TRBV4-3 to TRBJ2-3, with 8 positions matching TRBD2. The material was PBMCs from blood, obtained roughly 2 weeks before vaccination. This clonotype was obtained from a man aged 50 or older who received an inactivated influenza vaccine. CDR3 loop: CASSQTGGRSDTQYF. The CDR3 DNA reads TGCGCCAGCAGCCAAACGGGGGGGCGGTCAGATACGCAGTATTTT.